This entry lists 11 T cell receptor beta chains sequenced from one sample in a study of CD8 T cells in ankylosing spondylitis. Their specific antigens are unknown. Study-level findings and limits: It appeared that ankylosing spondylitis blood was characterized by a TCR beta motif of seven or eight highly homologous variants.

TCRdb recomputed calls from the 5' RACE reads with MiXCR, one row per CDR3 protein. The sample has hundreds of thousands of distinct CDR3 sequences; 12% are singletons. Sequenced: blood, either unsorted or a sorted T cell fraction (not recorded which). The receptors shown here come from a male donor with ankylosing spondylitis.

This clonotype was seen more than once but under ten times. The CDR3 nucleotides are TGCGCCAGCAGCTTGGACCCCCAGCCGAACACCGGGGAGCTGTTTTTT. Its protein product is CASSLDPQPNTGELFF. The chain joins TRBV5-1 to TRBJ2-2; D is undetermined. V was shortened by 0 bases and J by 0 bases, with 9 bases between the two germline ends. CDR3 length equals 16 residues. Germline lookup yields CDR1 SGHRS and CDR2 YFSETQ. Full variable domain (missing parts from reference TRBV5-1 and TRBJ2-2): KAGVTQTPRYLIKTRGQQVTLSCSPISGHRSVSWYQQTPGQGLQFLFEYFSETQRNKGNFPGRFSGRQFSNSRSEMNVSTLELGDSALYLCASSLDPQPNTGELFFGEGSRLTVL.

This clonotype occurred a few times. The CDR3 region has the DNA TGTGCCAGCAGTCCCCTAGGGTTTGCTAGACAACGAGGGAATGAGCAGTTCTTC. Its protein product is CASSPLGFARQRGNEQFF. The V and J genes are TRBV12-3 or TRBV12-4 and TRBJ2-1; D possibly corresponds to TRBD2 (5 bases). This CDR3 contains 18 residues. Between the trimmed V and J ends, which lost 5 bases and 7 bases, there was a span of 27 bases.

Here the CDR3 reads CAIAQRETQYF. The DNA of the CDR3 is TGTGCCATCGCACAAAGAGAGACCCAGTACTTC. The V call is TRBV10-3, the J call TRBJ2-5; D unresolved. V lost 8 bases and J 4 bases, leaving 8 bases between the germline ends. The CDR3 runs to 11 residues. Germline V lookup: CDR1 ENHRY, CDR2 SYGVKD.

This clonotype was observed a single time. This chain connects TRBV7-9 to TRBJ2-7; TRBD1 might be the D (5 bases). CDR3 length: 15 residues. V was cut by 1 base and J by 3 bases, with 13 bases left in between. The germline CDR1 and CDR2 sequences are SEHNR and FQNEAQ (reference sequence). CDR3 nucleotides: TGTGCCAGCAGCTTAGGGCAGGGTCTCTACTACGAGCAGTACTTC. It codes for CASSLGQGLYYEQYF.

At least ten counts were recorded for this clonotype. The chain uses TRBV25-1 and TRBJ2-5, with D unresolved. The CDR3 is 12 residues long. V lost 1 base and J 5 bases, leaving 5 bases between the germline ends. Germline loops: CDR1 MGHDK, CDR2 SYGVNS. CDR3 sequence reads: CASSESWETQYF. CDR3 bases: TGTGCCAGCAGTGAATCCTGGGAGACCCAGTACTTC.

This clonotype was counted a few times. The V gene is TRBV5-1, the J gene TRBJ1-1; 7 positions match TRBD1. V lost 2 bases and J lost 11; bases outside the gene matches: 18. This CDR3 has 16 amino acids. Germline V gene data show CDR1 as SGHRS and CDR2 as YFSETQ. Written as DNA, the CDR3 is TGCGCCAGCAGCTTTAGCAGGGGGACACAGGGTCGAGTGGCTTTCTTT. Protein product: CASSFSRGTQGRVAFF. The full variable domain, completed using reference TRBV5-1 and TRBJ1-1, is KAGVTQTPRYLIKTRGQQVTLSCSPISGHRSVSWYQQTPGQGLQFLFEYFSETQRNKGNFPGRFSGRQFSNSRSEMNVSTLELGDSALYLCASSFSRGTQGRVAFFGQGTRLTVV.

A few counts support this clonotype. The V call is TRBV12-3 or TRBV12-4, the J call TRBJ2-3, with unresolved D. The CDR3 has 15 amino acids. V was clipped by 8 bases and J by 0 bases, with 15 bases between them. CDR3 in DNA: TGTGCCAGCGGACGCAGGTCCCGAAGCACAGATACGCAGTATTTT. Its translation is CASGRRSRSTDTQYF.

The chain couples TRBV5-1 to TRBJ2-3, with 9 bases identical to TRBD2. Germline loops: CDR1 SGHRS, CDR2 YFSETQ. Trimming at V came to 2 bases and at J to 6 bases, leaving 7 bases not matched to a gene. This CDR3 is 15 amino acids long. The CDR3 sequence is CASSFLPSGADTQYF. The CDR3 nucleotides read TGCGCCAGCAGCTTTCTTCCTAGCGGGGCCGATACGCAGTATTTT.

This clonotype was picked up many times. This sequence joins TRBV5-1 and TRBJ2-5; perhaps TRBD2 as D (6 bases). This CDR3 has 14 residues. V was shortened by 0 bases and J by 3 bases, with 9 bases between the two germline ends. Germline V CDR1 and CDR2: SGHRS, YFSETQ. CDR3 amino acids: CASSLGREEETQYF. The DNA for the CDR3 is TGCGCCAGCAGCTTGGGCAGGGAGGAAGAGACCCAGTACTTC.

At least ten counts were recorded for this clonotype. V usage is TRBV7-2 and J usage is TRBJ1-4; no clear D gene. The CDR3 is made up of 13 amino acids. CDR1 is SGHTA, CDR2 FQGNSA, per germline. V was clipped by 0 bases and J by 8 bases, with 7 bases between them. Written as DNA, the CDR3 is TGTGCCAGCAGCTTAGCGATGAGGGAAAAACTGTTTTTT. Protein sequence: CASSLAMREKLFF.

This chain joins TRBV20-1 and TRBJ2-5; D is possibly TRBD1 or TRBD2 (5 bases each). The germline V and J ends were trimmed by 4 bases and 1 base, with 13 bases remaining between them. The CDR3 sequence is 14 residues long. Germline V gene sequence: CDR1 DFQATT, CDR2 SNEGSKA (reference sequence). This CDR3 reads CSATLRGSQETQYF. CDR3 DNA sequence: TGCAGTGCTACCCTCCGGGGCTCCCAAGAGACCCAGTACTTC.